A selection of T cell receptor beta chains follows, all from one sample in a study of cytomegalovirus exposure and HLA in healthy donors. Generated by immunoSEQ multiplex PCR, the TCRdb table keeps only in-frame clones and is missing some. The sample lists around 150,000 clones, about 80% occurring once. The sequencing sample was made of PBMCs. These receptors came from a woman aged 40 to 50 in good health and CMV-seronegative. Both conserved end residues are part of each CDR3. The D gene is left open where the match is weak. The size entry is marked missing in some rows and otherwise reads once, few, many or a size class.

v_call	j_call	d_call	clone_size	cdr3_nt	cdr3_aa
TRBV30	TRBJ1-3	.	once	TGTGCCTGGGATGGGGCCTCTGGAAACACCATATATTTT	CAWDGASGNTIYF
TRBV7-7	TRBJ2-7	.	few	TGTGCCAGCAGCTTAGGTCCGGGAACCGAGCAGTACTTC	CASSLGPGTEQYF
TRBV6-5	TRBJ2-1	.	.	TGTGCCAGCAGCCAGGGGCCGCCTGAGCAGTTCTTC	CASSQGPPEQFF
TRBV28	TRBJ2-4	TRBD2	few	TGTGCCAGCAGGGCTAGCGGGAGTTTTAGGGCCAAAAACAGTCAGTACTTC	CASRASGSFRAKNSQYF
TRBV7-2	TRBJ1-1	TRBD1	.	TGTGCCAGCAGCCAACAGGGGCTAACTGAAGCTTTCTTT	CASSQQGLTEAFF
TRBV13	TRBJ2-2	TRBD2	.	TGTGCCAGCAGCATAAATAAGATGAGCGGGAGCGTAGGCACCGGGGAGCTGTTTTTT	CASSINKMSGSVGTGELFF
TRBV19	TRBJ1-2	TRBD1	once	TGTGCCAGTCCTGGGACAGCTAACTATGGCTACACCTTC	CASPGTANYGYTF
TRBV7-3	TRBJ1-1	.	.	TGTGCCAGCAGCTTAAACGGGAACACTGAAGCTTTCTTT	CASSLNGNTEAFF
TRBV28	TRBJ1-1	.	.	TGTGCCAGCATGAGGGTCATGAACACTGAAGCTTTCTTT	CASMRVMNTEAFF
TRBV2	TRBJ1-6	TRBD1	.	TGTGCCAGCAGTGGGGGACAGGGGCCACATTCACCCCTCCACTTT	CASSGGQGPHSPLHF
TRBV5-8	TRBJ1-5	.	.	TGTGCCAGCAGCATCAGGAATCAGCCCCAGCATTTT	CASSIRNQPQHF
TRBV19	TRBJ1-6	.	.	TGTGCCAGTAGTCCGCGTCCTGGCTCCTATAATTCACCCCTCCACTTT	CASSPRPGSYNSPLHF
TRBV7-6	TRBJ1-5	TRBD1	.	TGTGCCAGCAGCCGACAGGGAAGAAATCAGCCCCAGCATTTT	CASSRQGRNQPQHF
TRBV19	TRBJ2-7	.	few	TGTGCCAGTAGTATTACCCCGGAGTCCTACGAGCAGTACTTC	CASSITPESYEQYF
TRBV10-1	TRBJ2-7	TRBD1	.	TGCGCCAGCAGTGATTTCCCCCTCTACCGGGACAGGGTTCACGAGCAGTACTTC	CASSDFPLYRDRVHEQYF
TRBV28	TRBJ1-3	.	.	TGTGCCAGCAGTTTATCCGAGGCCAGGGCTATTGGAAACACCATATATTTT	CASSLSEARAIGNTIYF
TRBV6-1	TRBJ2-7	.	.	TGTGCCAGCAGTGAAACGACGGGGACCTACGAGCAGTACTTC	CASSETTGTYEQYF
TRBV7-3	TRBJ2-2	TRBD2	.	TGTGCCAGCAGCTTACGTGGGCTAGCGGGACATAACACCGGGGAGCTGTTTTTT	CASSLRGLAGHNTGELFF
TRBV19	TRBJ2-7	.	.	TGTGCCTGCGGGACAGATACCTACGAGCAGTACTTC	CACGTDTYEQYF
TRBV27	TRBJ1-1	.	.	TGTGCCAGCAAGGGGACAATGAACACTGAAGCTTTCTTT	CASKGTMNTEAFF
TRBV9	TRBJ2-1	TRBD2	once	TGTGCCAGCAGCAAAGTTGGGACTAGCGTTGAGCAGTTCTTC	CASSKVGTSVEQFF
TRBV27	TRBJ1-5	TRBD1	.	TGTGCCAGCAGTCCCCGGGACAGCTTTTATTCAGATAGCAATCAGCCCCAGCATTTT	CASSPRDSFYSDSNQPQHF
TRBV6-4	TRBJ2-3	.	.	TGTGCCAGCAGTGAAGGGGTTTGGGCAGATACGCAGTATTTT	CASSEGVWADTQYF
TRBV7-7	TRBJ2-7	TRBD2	.	TGTGCTAGCAGCCACAGCGGGAGGGCCTTAAAATCCTACGAGCAGTACTTC	CASSHSGRALKSYEQYF
TRBV2	TRBJ2-5	TRBD2	.	TGTGCCAGCACCGAAAGGGTGGCGGGGGGGCCTGGGACCCAGTACTTC	CASTERVAGGPGTQYF
TRBV15	TRBJ2-7	TRBD2	.	TGTGCCACCAGAAGGACTAGCGGAACCTACGAGCAGTACTTC	CATRRTSGTYEQYF
TRBV28	TRBJ1-2	TRBD1	.	TGTGCCAGCAGAGAGACAGGGCCTAACTATGGCTACACCTTC	CASRETGPNYGYTF
TRBV11-3	TRBJ2-7	TRBD1	.	TGTGCCAGCAGCCTCACGACTGGACAGGGATACTACGAGCAGTACTTC	CASSLTTGQGYYEQYF
TRBV2	TRBJ2-5	TRBD2	.	TGTGCCAGCAAGGAAGCTAGCGGGTACCAAGAGACCCAGTACTTC	CASKEASGYQETQYF
TRBV6-5	TRBJ2-7	.	few	TGTGCCAGCAGTTATGATCGGGGCTCCTACGAGCAGTACTTC	CASSYDRGSYEQYF
TRBV7-9	TRBJ2-1	TRBD1	.	TGTGCCAGCAGCAACCGGGACAGGGACAATGAGCAGTTCTTC	CASSNRDRDNEQFF
TRBV10-1	TRBJ1-1	.	.	TGCGCCAGCAGTGAGACTCCGAACACTGAAGCTTTCTTT	CASSETPNTEAFF
TRBV13	TRBJ1-4	.	.	TGTGCCAGCAGCTCCACAGCAAACCCTGCAACTAATGAAAAACTGTTTTTT	CASSSTANPATNEKLFF
TRBV10-2	TRBJ2-1	TRBD2	.	TGCGCCAGCTTCCGGACTAGCGGGGTTCGGGGGTATGAGCAGTTCTTC	CASFRTSGVRGYEQFF
TRBV2	TRBJ2-2	.	.	TGTGCCAGCAGTCGTGACAGTCGCACCGGGGAGCTGTTTTTT	CASSRDSRTGELFF
TRBV23-1	TRBJ1-2	TRBD1	.	TGCGCCAGCAGTCAACGGGACAACAGGGGAAACCTCTATGGCTACACCTTC	CASSQRDNRGNLYGYTF
TRBV7-9	TRBJ2-7	.	.	TGTTCCAGCAGCTTAGTCTTAACAGGAGTCAGCGAGCAGTACTTC	CSSSLVLTGVSEQYF
TRBV28	TRBJ1-2	.	.	TGTGCCAGTGCCCGGGTGAACTATGGCTACACCTTC	CASARVNYGYTF
TRBV4-2	TRBJ1-1	TRBD1	.	TGTGCCAGCAGCCAAGCCGACAGGGGGCGAGGCACTGAAGCTTTCTTT	CASSQADRGRGTEAFF
TRBV5-1	TRBJ2-2	TRBD1	.	TGCGCCAGCAGCTTGGACAGGGGCACCGGGGAGCTGTTTTTT	CASSLDRGTGELFF
TRBV7-2	TRBJ2-7	.	.	TGTGCCAGCAGCTTAGTAGGGGATCTCAGCTCCTACGAGCAGTACTTC	CASSLVGDLSSYEQYF
TRBV7-9	TRBJ1-1	.	few	TGTGCCAGCAGCCCCTTGGGCAGGGGAAGAGGGAACACTGAAGCTTTCTTT	CASSPLGRGRGNTEAFF
TRBV6-5	TRBJ2-7	.	.	TGTGCCAGCGGGGGGCTAGCGGAAAGCTCCTACGAGCAGTACTTC	CASGGLAESSYEQYF
TRBV4-2	TRBJ1-3	.	.	TGTGCCAGCAGCCAAGATCACGGGGACTCTGGAAACACCATATATTTT	CASSQDHGDSGNTIYF
TRBV6-5	TRBJ2-7	.	.	TGTGCCAGCAGTCCTCCCTCCGGGGGCTCCTACGAGCAGTACTTC	CASSPPSGGSYEQYF
TRBV10-1	TRBJ2-3	.	.	TGCGCCAGCAGTGTCGGGTTCGCTAGCACAGATACGCAGTATTTT	CASSVGFASTDTQYF
TRBV28	TRBJ2-7	.	.	TGTGCCAGCAGCGTTGAGGCCCTCTACGAGCAGTACTTC	CASSVEALYEQYF
TRBV6-6	TRBJ1-3	.	.	TGTGCCACAGTCGAAGCAGGGGCCGCGGGAAACACCATATATTTT	CATVEAGAAGNTIYF
TRBV18	TRBJ2-5	.	.	TGTGCCAGCTCACAACAGGGCCAAGAGACCCAGTACTTC	CASSQQGQETQYF